Here is one T cell receptor beta chain with its context. In the original analysis: Reference gene primer amplification in the assay estimated nucleated cell counts. Libraries were prepared by immunoSEQ multiplex PCR; TCRdb keeps only in-frame clonotypes and omits some of them. D and trimming were read from the DNA, whereas the V and J calls and clone size are those reported in that table. The sample lists about 140,000 clones, 80% to 90% seen once, with about a tenth in the top ten. Germline V CDR1 and CDR2: SEHNR, FQNEAQ (reference sequence). The CDR3 is 15 residues long. V lost 5 bases and J lost 6; bases outside the gene matches: 7. This sample stems from a study of blood T cell repertoires in COVID-19.

The sample was peripheral blood. The source of this sequence is a man between 60 and 75 years old with active or convalescent COVID-19. The gene calls are TRBV7-9 and TRBJ1-4; 9 nucleotides match TRBD1. The DNA for the CDR3 is TGTGCCAGCAGCCGACGGACAGGGGATGATGAAAAACTGTTTTTT. Its translation is CASSRRTGDDEKLFF.